A single sample gave rise to the 10 T cell receptor beta chains below, sequenced in a study of a mutant IDH1 vaccine in newly diagnosed glioma. Antigens of these TCRs are unknown. Time point in this sample: week 11, during vaccination. The content of each vaccine dose was 300 ug of mutant IDH1 20-mer peptide, and topical imiquimod accompanied it. The data were produced by immunoSEQ multiplex PCR, yet TCRdb's version contains in-frame clones alone and is incomplete. The sample has some 23,000 clones, around 77% seen once. This specimen was PBMCs, taken from a glioma patient whose treatment included an IDH1 peptide vaccine. Receptors originate from a woman aged 18-30 years with glioma.

The genes are TRBV23-1 and TRBJ1-4, with D unresolved. Being an ORF, TRBV23-1 has a function that is uncertain. The ends were cut back, 9 bases at V and 13 bases at J, with 9 bases in the middle. The CDR3 is 9 residues long. The CDR3 DNA sequence: TGCGCCAGAGCGATGGGACTGTTTTTT. Translated: CARAMGLFF.

This sequence joins TRBV14 and TRBJ2-7; D gene unclear. The CDR3 contains 14 residues. Germline V gene data show CDR1 as SGHDN and CDR2 as FVKESK. V was shortened by 0 bases and J by 6 bases, with 12 bases between the two germline ends. The CDR3, as DNA: TGTGCCAGCAGCCAAGATTTACGACGGAGCGAGCAGTACTTC. This sequence encodes CASSQDLRRSEQYF.

This clone has just one count. The chain recombines TRBV7-9 with TRBJ1-1; no firm D call. Trimming removed 0 bases from V and 1 base from J, with 3 bases in between. CDR1 is SEHNR and CDR2 is FQNEAQ in the germline V gene (reference sequence). The CDR3 length is 13 residues. CDR3: CASSLAGNTEAFF. Written as DNA, the CDR3 is TGTGCCAGCAGCTTAGCGGGGAACACTGAAGCTTTCTTT.

The chain employs TRBV18 and TRBJ2-1, with 11 bases aligning to TRBD2. Germline CDR1 is KGHSH and CDR2 is LQKENI. Trimming at V came to 1 base and at J to 8 bases, leaving 7 bases not matched to a gene. CDR3 length: 16 residues. The CDR3 DNA is TGTGCCAGCTCACCACTTACTAGCGGGAGTGTCTATGAGCAGTTCTTC. Its protein product is CASSPLTSGSVYEQFF.

This chain joins TRBV2 and TRBJ1-1; 8 bases agree with TRBD1. CDR1 is SNHLY and CDR2 is FYNNEI in the germline V gene. CDR3 length equals 13 residues. Trimming cost V 7 bases and J 1 base; bases outside gene matches: 2. The CDR3 spells CASNQGANTEAFF. The CDR3 DNA follows: TGTGCCAGCAATCAGGGGGCGAACACTGAAGCTTTCTTT. The full variable domain, rest sourced from reference TRBV2 and TRBJ1-1, is EPEVTQTPSHQVTQMGQEVILRCVPISNHLYFYWYRQILGQKVEFLVSFYNNEISEKSEIFDDQFSVERPDGSNFTLKIRSTKLEDSAMYFCASNQGANTEAFFGQGTRLTVV.

The chain carries TRBV6-5 and TRBJ2-4; 10 nucleotides match TRBD2. The CDR3 totals 15 residues. The J segment lost 7 bases and the V segment lost 5 bases, leaving 8 bases of the junction unmatched. Germline CDR1 is MNHEY and CDR2 is SVGAGI. The CDR3 DNA sequence: TGTGCCAGCAGTCGAGCGGGAGGGCCGCAGAACATTCAGTACTTC. This codes for CASSRAGGPQNIQYF.

The genes are TRBV5-4 and TRBJ2-5; 12 bases line up with TRBD2. Germline V CDR1 and CDR2: SGHNT, YYREEE (reference sequence). This CDR3 contains 15 residues. As DNA, the CDR3 is TGTGCGACCAGGGGATCAGGACTAGCGGGGGAGACCCAGTACTTC. It codes for CATRGSGLAGETQYF. Together with reference TRBV5-4 and TRBJ2-5, the CDR3 gives the full variable domain: ETGVTQSPTHLIKTRGQQVTLRCSSQSGHNTVSWYQQALGQGPQFIFQYYREEENGRGNFPPRFSGLQFPNYSSELNVNALELDDSALYLCATRGSGLAGETQYFGPGTRLLVL.

The V and J genes are TRBV2 and TRBJ1-3; no clear D gene. The germline CDR1 and CDR2 sequences are SNHLY and FYNNEI. The germline V and J ends were trimmed by 3 bases and 2 bases, with 8 bases remaining between them. CDR3 length equals 14 residues. The CDR3 region has the DNA TGTGCCAGCAGTGACCCCCGGGCTGGAAACACCATATATTTT. Its protein product is CASSDPRAGNTIYF.

The J gene is TRBJ2-5, the V gene TRBV7-8; TRBD1 matches 7 bases. The CDR3 length is 14 residues. Per the germline V gene, CDR1 is SGHVS and CDR2 is FQNEAQ. J gave up 5 bases and V 5 bases, and 8 bases lay outside the gene matches. CDR3 in DNA: TGTGCCAGCAGCCCGAGGGGGCAGGGTGAGACCCAGTACTTC. It encodes CASSPRGQGETQYF.

There are a few counts of this clone. This chain joins TRBV19 and TRBJ1-6, with D hard to call. The CDR3 is 16 amino acids. The germline gives CDR1 LNHDA, CDR2 SQIVND (reference sequence). Trimming pared 0 bases from V and 9 bases from J, leaving 15 bases between. The CDR3 nucleotides are TGTGCCAGTAGTATAGATCTGGCCTGGCGAACTTCACCCCTCCACTTT. Encoded protein: CASSIDLAWRTSPLHF.